The rows below give T cell receptor beta chains drawn from one sample of a study of blood T cell repertoires in COVID-19. Sequencing used immunoSEQ multiplex PCR; TCRdb keeps in-frame clones, though not all of them. Here the sample spans approximately 310,000 clones, approximately 85% being singletons. Sequencing was performed on PBMCs or T cells enriched from blood (not recorded which). These receptors were taken from a young man who had recovered from COVID-19. CDR3s include the opening cysteine and the closing phenylalanine or tryptophan. A D gene is named only where the DNA matches it firmly. For some rows the clone size is stated as once, few or many, or as a class when expanded; others skip it.

clone_size	cdr3_length	j_call	v_call	d_call	cdr3_aa	cdr3_nt
NA	16	TRBJ2-2	TRBV10-3	NA	CAISELADMWTGELFF	TGTGCCATCAGTGAGTTAGCGGATATGTGGACCGGGGAGCTGTTTTTT
once	15	TRBJ1-6	TRBV9	NA	CASSVVPEKNSPLHF	TGTGCCAGCAGCGTAGTGCCAGAAAAAAATTCACCCCTCCACTTT
NA	12	TRBJ2-7	TRBV25-1	NA	CASSEPGYEQYF	TGTGCCAGCAGTGAACCAGGATACGAGCAGTACTTC
once	18	TRBJ1-1	TRBV7-3	NA	CASSFTPDGEWMNTEAFF	TGTGCCAGCAGCTTTACCCCAGACGGGGAATGGATGAACACTGAAGCTTTCTTT
NA	15	TRBJ2-1	TRBV30	TRBD2	CAWSVGLAGADEQFF	TGTGCCTGGAGTGTTGGGCTAGCGGGGGCGGATGAGCAGTTCTTC
NA	14	TRBJ2-1	TRBV29-1	NA	CSATTVLSYNEQFF	TGCAGCGCCACAACAGTCCTCTCCTACAATGAGCAGTTCTTC
NA	15	TRBJ2-7	TRBV29-1	NA	CSVEGTEDKTYEQYF	TGCAGCGTTGAAGGGACAGAAGATAAAACCTACGAGCAGTACTTC
NA	15	TRBJ1-1	TRBV3-1/TRBV3-2	NA	CASSQVPGHNTEAFF	TGTGCCAGCAGCCAAGTTCCCGGACACAACACTGAAGCTTTCTTT
once	12	TRBJ2-3	TRBV5-1	NA	CASTSSTDTQYF	TGCGCCAGCACGAGTAGCACAGATACGCAGTATTTT
NA	13	TRBJ1-2	TRBV19	TRBD1	CASSMGQGYGYTF	TGTGCCAGTAGTATGGGACAGGGCTATGGCTACACCTTC
NA	14	TRBJ2-7	TRBV7-2	TRBD1	CASSFDRGTYEQYF	TGTGCCAGCAGCTTTGACAGGGGAACCTACGAGCAGTACTTC
once	10	TRBJ1-2	TRBV6-6	NA	CAAGVLGYTF	TGTGCCGCCGGGGTTTTGGGCTACACCTTC
NA	15	TRBJ1-1	TRBV5-1	NA	CASSSRTDKVSEAFF	TGCGCCAGCAGCTCCAGGACGGACAAGGTTTCTGAAGCTTTCTTT
NA	14	TRBJ1-6	TRBV6-5	NA	CASSTGNGNSPLHF	TGTGCCAGCAGTACAGGGAATGGCAATTCACCCCTCCACTTT
NA	14	TRBJ1-1	TRBV27	NA	CASSLSGQNTEAFF	TGTGCCAGCAGTTTATCGGGACAGAACACTGAAGCTTTCTTT
NA	15	TRBJ1-1	TRBV6-5	NA	CASSYLKRGGTEAFF	TGTGCCAGCAGTTACTTGAAAAGAGGTGGCACTGAAGCTTTCTTT
NA	16	TRBJ1-6	TRBV3-1/TRBV3-2	NA	CASSPPQGSYNSPLHF	TGTGCCAGCAGCCCACCACAGGGTTCCTATAATTCACCCCTCCACTTT
NA	14	TRBJ2-2	TRBV11-3	NA	CASSLGQNTGELFF	TGTGCCAGCAGCTTAGGGCAGAACACCGGGGAGCTGTTTTTT
NA	16	TRBJ1-1	TRBV6-2/TRBV6-3	NA	CASSYFSGLWNTEAFF	TGTGCCAGCAGTTACTTTTCAGGGTTATGGAACACTGAAGCTTTCTTT
NA	15	TRBJ1-5	TRBV18	NA	CASSPGGASNQPQHF	TGTGCCAGCTCACCAGGGGGGGCGAGCAATCAGCCCCAGCATTTT
NA	13	TRBJ1-4	TRBV30	NA	CAWSTGFNEKLFF	TGTGCCTGGTCGACTGGGTTTAATGAAAAACTGTTTTTT
NA	15	TRBJ1-4	TRBV3-1/TRBV3-2	TRBD1	CASSPRTGGREKLFF	TGTGCCAGCAGCCCAAGGACAGGGGGACGCGAAAAACTGTTTTTT
NA	14	TRBJ1-1	TRBV11-1	NA	CASTTLGANTEAFF	TGTGCCAGCACGACGTTGGGAGCGAACACTGAAGCTTTCTTT
NA	12	TRBJ2-3	TRBV7-9	NA	CASSPHTDTQYF	TGTGCCAGCAGCCCCCACACAGATACGCAGTATTTT
NA	15	TRBJ1-6	TRBV20-1	NA	CSAIETVGGNSPLHF	TGCAGTGCTATTGAGACAGTGGGAGGCAATTCACCCCTCCACTTT
NA	15	TRBJ1-2	TRBV7-8	NA	CASSPAGRDNYGYTF	TGTGCCAGCAGCCCCGCAGGGCGCGATAACTATGGCTACACCTTC
NA	16	TRBJ1-3	TRBV7-3	TRBD1	CASSSTGLGTGNTIYF	TGTGCCAGCAGCTCGACAGGGCTAGGTACCGGAAACACCATATATTTT
NA	13	TRBJ2-7	TRBV5-4	TRBD1	CASSPGQIYEQYF	TGTGCCAGCAGCCCGGGACAGATCTACGAGCAGTACTTC
NA	14	TRBJ1-5	TRBV25-1	TRBD1	CASSPDRINQPQHF	TGTGCCAGCAGTCCGGACAGGATTAATCAGCCCCAGCATTTT
NA	15	TRBJ1-1	TRBV5-1	TRBD1	CASSLAGTGGTEAFF	TGCGCCAGCAGCTTGGCCGGGACAGGGGGCACTGAAGCTTTCTTT
NA	15	TRBJ2-7	TRBV30	TRBD1	CAWSGTGALVYEQYF	TGTGCCTGGAGTGGGACAGGGGCTTTGGTATACGAGCAGTACTTC
NA	14	TRBJ1-1	TRBV6-5	NA	CASSSRGANTEAFF	TGTGCCAGCAGTTCCCGAGGAGCGAACACTGAAGCTTTCTTT
few	16	TRBJ1-5	TRBV15	NA	CATSRDLGVSNQPQHF	TGTGCCACCAGCAGAGATTTGGGAGTTAGCAATCAGCCCCAGCATTTT
NA	17	TRBJ2-2	TRBV9	TRBD2	CASSRGVSGANTGELFF	TGTGCCAGCAGCCGGGGGGTTAGCGGGGCGAACACCGGGGAGCTGTTTTTT
NA	12	TRBJ1-2	TRBV12-3/TRBV12-4	NA	CASSFSGNGYTF	TGTGCCAGCAGTTTTTCGGGGAATGGCTACACCTTC
NA	16	TRBJ2-3	TRBV5-1	TRBD2	CASSLSSGGYTDTQYF	TGCGCCAGCAGCTTGTCTAGCGGGGGTTACACAGATACGCAGTATTTT
NA	13	TRBJ1-2	TRBV6-1	NA	CASSEYVSDGYTF	TGTGCCAGCAGTGAATACGTTAGCGACGGCTACACCTTC
NA	17	TRBJ1-2	TRBV24-1	NA	CAAWDGNRDPARGGYTF	TGTGCCGCATGGGATGGGAACAGGGATCCCGCTAGGGGAGGCTACACCTTC
NA	13	TRBJ1-5	TRBV12-3/TRBV12-4	NA	CASSLRVGQPQHF	TGTGCCAGCAGTTTGAGGGTGGGCCAGCCCCAGCATTTT
NA	13	TRBJ1-1	TRBV6-2/TRBV6-3	NA	CASSYQRGQEAFF	TGTGCCAGCAGTTACCAAAGAGGCCAGGAAGCTTTCTTT
NA	14	TRBJ1-2	TRBV6-4	TRBD1	CASSTVDRGHDYTF	TGTGCCAGCAGTACCGTTGACAGGGGACATGACTACACCTTC
once	15	TRBJ2-2	TRBV3-1/TRBV3-2	NA	CASSQVVRATGELFF	TGTGCCAGCAGCCAAGTAGTTAGAGCCACCGGGGAGCTGTTTTTT
NA	13	TRBJ1-2	TRBV19	TRBD1	CASSRGTGNGYTF	TGTGCCAGTAGTAGGGGGACAGGGAATGGCTACACCTTC
NA	15	TRBJ2-7	TRBV4-1	TRBD1	CASSQDHRGLYEQYF	TGCGCCAGCAGCCAGGACCACAGGGGTCTCTACGAGCAGTACTTC
NA	15	TRBJ2-3	TRBV11-3	NA	CASSLGTGGEDTQYF	TGTGCCAGCAGCTTAGGGACAGGAGGGGAAGATACGCAGTATTTT
NA	15	TRBJ1-4	TRBV6-2/TRBV6-3	TRBD1	CASSYIGTGNEKLFF	TGTGCCAGCAGTTACATCGGGACAGGGAACGAAAAACTGTTTTTT
NA	16	TRBJ2-5	TRBV3-1/TRBV3-2	NA	CASSQGVNGVQETQYF	TGTGCCAGCAGCCAAGGGGTGAACGGGGTGCAAGAGACCCAGTACTTC
NA	15	TRBJ1-4	TRBV9	TRBD1	CASSLAGTGDEKLFF	TGTGCCAGCAGCCTAGCCGGGACAGGGGATGAAAAACTGTTTTTT
NA	20	TRBJ2-3	TRBV6-2/TRBV6-3	TRBD2	CASSWPGTSGAKPSTDTQYF	TGTGCCAGCAGTTGGCCCGGGACTAGCGGGGCCAAGCCAAGCACAGATACGCAGTATTTT
NA	14	TRBJ1-2	TRBV6-5	NA	CASSYSNSGYGYTF	TGTGCCAGCAGTTACTCGAATTCAGGCTATGGCTACACCTTC